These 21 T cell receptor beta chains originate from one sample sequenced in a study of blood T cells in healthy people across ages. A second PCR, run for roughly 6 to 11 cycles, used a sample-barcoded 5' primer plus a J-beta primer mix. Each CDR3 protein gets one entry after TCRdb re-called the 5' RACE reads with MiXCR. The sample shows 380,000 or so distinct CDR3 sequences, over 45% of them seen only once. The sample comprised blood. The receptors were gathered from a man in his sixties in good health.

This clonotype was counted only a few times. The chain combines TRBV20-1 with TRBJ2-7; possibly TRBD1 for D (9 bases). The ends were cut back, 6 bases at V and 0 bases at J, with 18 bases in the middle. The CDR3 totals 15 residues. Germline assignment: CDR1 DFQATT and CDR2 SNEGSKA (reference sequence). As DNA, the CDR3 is TGCAGTGCCACTAGCGGACAGGGGAACTCCTACGAGCAGTACTTC. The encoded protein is CSATSGQGNSYEQYF.

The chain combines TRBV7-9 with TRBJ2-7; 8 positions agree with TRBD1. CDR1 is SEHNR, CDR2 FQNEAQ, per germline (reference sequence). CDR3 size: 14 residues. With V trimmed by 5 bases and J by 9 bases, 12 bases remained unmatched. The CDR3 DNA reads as TGTGCCAGCAGCCTAGGGACAGGACTGGGCGGGCAGTACTTC. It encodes CASSLGTGLGGQYF.

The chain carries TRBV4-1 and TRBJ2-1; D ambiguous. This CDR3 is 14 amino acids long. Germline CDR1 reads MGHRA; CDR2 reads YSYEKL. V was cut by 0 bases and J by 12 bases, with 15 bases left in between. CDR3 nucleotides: TGCGCCAGCAGCCAAGATCGGGCAGGAAGAGGGCAGTTCTTC. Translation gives CASSQDRAGRGQFF.

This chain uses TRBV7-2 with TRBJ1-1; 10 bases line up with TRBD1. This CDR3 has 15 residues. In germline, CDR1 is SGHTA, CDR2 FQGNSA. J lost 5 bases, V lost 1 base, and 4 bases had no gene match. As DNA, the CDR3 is TGTGCCAGCAGCTTAGGTGGGACAGGGGTGACTGAAGCTTTCTTT. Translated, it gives CASSLGGTGVTEAFF.

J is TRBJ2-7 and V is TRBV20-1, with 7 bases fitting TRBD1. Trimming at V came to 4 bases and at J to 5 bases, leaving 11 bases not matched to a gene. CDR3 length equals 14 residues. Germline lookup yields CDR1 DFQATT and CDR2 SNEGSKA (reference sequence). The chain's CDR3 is CSANEGGEVHEQYF. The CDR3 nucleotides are TGCAGTGCTAACGAAGGGGGCGAGGTCCACGAGCAGTACTTC.

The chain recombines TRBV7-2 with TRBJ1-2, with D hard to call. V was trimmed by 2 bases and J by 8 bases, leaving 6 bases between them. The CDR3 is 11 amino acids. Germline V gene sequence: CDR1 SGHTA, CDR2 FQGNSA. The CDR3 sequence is CASSLSRGYTF. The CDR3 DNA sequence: TGTGCCAGCAGCTTATCCCGCGGCTACACCTTC.

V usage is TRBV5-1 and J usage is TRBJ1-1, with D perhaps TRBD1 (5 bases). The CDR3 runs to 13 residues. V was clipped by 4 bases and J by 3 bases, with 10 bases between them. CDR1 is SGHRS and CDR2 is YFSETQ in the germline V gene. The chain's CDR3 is CASSLGADTEAFF. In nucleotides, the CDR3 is TGCGCCAGCAGCCTCGGGGCAGACACTGAAGCTTTCTTT. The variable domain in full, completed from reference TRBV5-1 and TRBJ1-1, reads KAGVTQTPRYLIKTRGQQVTLSCSPISGHRSVSWYQQTPGQGLQFLFEYFSETQRNKGNFPGRFSGRQFSNSRSEMNVSTLELGDSALYLCASSLGADTEAFFGQGTRLTVV.

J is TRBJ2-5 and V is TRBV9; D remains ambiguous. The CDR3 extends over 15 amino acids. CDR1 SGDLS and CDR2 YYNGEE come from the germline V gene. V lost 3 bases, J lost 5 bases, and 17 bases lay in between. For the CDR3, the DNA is TGTGCCAGCAGCGGTGACTGGGGAAACGGGGAGACCCAGTACTTC. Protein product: CASSGDWGNGETQYF.

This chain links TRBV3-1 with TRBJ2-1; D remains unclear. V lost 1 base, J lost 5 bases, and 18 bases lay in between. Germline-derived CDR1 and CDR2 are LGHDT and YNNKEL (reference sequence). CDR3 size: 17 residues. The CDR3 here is CASSQGPIVVPHNEQFF. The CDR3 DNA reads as TGTGCCAGCAGCCAAGGTCCTATAGTGGTCCCTCACAATGAGCAGTTCTTC.

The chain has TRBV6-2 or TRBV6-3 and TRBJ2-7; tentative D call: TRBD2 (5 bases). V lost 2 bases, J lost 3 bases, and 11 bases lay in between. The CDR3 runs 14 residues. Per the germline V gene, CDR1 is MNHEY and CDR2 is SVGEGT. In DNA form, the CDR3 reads TGTGCCAGCAGTTACCGGCGGGTCGACTACGAGCAGTACTTC. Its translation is CASSYRRVDYEQYF.

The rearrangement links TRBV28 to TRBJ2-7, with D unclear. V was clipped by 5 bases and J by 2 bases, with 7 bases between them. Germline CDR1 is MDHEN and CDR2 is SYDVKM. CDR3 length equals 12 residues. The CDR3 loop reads CASSESAYEQYF. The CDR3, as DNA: TGTGCCAGCAGTGAATCCGCCTACGAGCAGTACTTC.

In nucleotides, the CDR3 is TGTGCCAGCAGCCAAGATAACAGGGAGACCTACGAGCAGTACTTC. It is translated as CASSQDNRETYEQYF. This chain joins TRBV4-2 and TRBJ2-7; perhaps TRBD1 as D (6 bases). V was pared by 0 bases and J by 2 bases, with 11 bases between. The CDR3 is 15 residues long. The V gene's germline CDR1 is LGHNA and CDR2 YNFKEQ.

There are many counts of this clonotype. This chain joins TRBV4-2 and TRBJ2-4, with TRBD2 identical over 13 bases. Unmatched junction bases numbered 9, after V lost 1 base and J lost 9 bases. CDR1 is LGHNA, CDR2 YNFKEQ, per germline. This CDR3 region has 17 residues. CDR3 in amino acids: CASSQAVGTSGIRIQYF. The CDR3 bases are TGTGCCAGCAGCCAAGCCGTTGGGACTAGCGGGATTCGCATTCAGTACTTC.

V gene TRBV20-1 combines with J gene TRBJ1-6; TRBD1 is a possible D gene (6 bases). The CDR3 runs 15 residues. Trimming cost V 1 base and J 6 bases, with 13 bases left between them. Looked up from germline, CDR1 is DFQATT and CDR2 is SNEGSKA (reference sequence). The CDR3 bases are TGCAGTGCTAGAGGGGGGGCCGTTTTTAATTCACCCCTCCACTTT. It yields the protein CSARGGAVFNSPLHF.

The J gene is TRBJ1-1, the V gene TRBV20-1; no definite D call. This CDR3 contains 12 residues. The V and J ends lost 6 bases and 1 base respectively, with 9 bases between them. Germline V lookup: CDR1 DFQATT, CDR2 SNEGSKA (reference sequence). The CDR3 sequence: CSARTGNTEAFF. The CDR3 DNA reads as TGCAGTGCCCGGACGGGGAACACTGAAGCTTTCTTT.

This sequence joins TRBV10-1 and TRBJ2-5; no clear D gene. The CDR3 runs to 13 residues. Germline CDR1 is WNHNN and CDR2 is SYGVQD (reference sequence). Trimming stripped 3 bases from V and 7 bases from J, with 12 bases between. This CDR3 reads CASSESQKGTQYF. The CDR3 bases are TGCGCCAGCAGTGAAAGTCAAAAAGGGACCCAGTACTTC.

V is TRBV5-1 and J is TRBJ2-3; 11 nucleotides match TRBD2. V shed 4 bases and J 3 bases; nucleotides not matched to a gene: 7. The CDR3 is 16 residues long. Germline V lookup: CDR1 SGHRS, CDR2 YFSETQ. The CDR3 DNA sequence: TGCGCCAGCAGCAGCACTAGCGGGAGATCAACAGATACGCAGTATTTT. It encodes CASSSTSGRSTDTQYF.

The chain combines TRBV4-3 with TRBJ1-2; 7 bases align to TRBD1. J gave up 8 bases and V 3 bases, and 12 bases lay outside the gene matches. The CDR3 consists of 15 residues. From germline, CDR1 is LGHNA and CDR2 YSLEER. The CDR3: CASSQGQTGWEGYTF. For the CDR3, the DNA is TGCGCCAGCAGCCAGGGGCAGACAGGGTGGGAAGGCTACACCTTC.

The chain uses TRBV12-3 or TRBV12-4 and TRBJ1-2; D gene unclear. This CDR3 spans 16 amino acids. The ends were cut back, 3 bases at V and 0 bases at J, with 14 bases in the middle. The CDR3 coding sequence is TGTGCCAGCAGTTTTGGGTTAGTAGGGTCTAACTATGGCTACACCTTC. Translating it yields CASSFGLVGSNYGYTF.

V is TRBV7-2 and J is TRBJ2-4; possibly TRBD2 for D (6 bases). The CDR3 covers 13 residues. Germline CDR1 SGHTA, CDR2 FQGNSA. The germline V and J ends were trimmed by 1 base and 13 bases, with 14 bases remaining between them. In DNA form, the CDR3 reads TGTGCCAGCAGCTTAGTTCGGGAGTTGTTGCAGTACTTC. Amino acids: CASSLVRELLQYF.

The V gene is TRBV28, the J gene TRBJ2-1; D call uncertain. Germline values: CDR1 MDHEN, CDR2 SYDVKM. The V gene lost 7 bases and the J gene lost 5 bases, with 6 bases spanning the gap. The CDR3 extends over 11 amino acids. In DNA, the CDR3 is TGTGCCAGCATCACTGACAATGAGCAGTTCTTC. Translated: CASITDNEQFF.